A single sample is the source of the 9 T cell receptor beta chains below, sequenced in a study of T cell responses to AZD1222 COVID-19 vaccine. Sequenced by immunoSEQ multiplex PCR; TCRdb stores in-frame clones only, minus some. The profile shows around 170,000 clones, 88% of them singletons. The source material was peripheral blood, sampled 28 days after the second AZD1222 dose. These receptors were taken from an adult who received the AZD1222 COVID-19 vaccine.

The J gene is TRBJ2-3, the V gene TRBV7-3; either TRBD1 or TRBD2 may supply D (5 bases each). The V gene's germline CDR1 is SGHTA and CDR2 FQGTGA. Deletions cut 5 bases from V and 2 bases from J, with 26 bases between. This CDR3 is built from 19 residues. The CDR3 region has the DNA TGTGCCAGCAGCCCCTACTATCCGGGGCCCACGCGAATCACAGATACGCAGTATTTT. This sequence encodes CASSPYYPGPTRITDTQYF.

Here the CDR3 DNA reads TGTGCCAGCCGTCGGAACGGGGAGCTGTTTTTT. Translating it yields CASRRNGELFF. The rearrangement joins TRBV12-3 or TRBV12-4 to TRBJ2-2; D gene unclear. Trimming removed 8 bases at V and 7 bases at J, with 8 bases between. The CDR3 contains 11 residues.

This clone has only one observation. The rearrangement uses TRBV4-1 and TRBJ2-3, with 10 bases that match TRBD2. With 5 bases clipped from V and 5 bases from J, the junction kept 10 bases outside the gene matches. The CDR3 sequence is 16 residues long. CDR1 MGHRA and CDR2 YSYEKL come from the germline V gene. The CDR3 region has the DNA TGCGCCAGCAGCGTTAACAGCGGGGGGGCCGGAGATACGCAGTATTTT. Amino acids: CASSVNSGGAGDTQYF.

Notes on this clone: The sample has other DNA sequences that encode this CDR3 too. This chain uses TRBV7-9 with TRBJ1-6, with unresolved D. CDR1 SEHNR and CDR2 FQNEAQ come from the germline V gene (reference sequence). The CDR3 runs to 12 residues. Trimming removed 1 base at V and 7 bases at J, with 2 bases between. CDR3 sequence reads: CASSLGNSPLHF. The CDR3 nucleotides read TGTGCCAGCAGCTTAGGAAATTCACCCCTCCACTTT.

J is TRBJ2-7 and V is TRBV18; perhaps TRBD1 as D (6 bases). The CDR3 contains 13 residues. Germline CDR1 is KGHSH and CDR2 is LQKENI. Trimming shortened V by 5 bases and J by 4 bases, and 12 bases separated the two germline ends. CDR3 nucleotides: TGTGCCAGCTCAAAGACGACAGGTTACGAGCAGTACTTC. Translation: CASSKTTGYEQYF. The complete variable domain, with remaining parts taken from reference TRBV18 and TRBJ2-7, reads NAGVMQNPRHLVRRRGQEARLRCSPMKGHSHVYWYRQLPEEGLKFMVYLQKENIIDESGMPKERFSAEFPKEGPSILRIQQVVRGDSAAYFCASSKTTGYEQYFGPGTRLTVT.

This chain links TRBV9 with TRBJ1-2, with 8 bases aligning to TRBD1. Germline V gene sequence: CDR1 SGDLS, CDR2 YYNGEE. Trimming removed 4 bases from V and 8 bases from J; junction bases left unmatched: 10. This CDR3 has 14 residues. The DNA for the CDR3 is TGTGCCAGCAGCACGGGGACAGGCACGGGGGGCTACACCTTC. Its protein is CASSTGTGTGGYTF.

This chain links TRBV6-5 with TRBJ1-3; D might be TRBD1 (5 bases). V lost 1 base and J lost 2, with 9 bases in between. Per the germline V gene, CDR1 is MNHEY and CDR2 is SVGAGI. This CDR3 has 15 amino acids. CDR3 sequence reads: CASSYLATAGNTIYF. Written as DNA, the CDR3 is TGTGCCAGCAGTTACTTGGCGACAGCTGGAAACACCATATATTTT.

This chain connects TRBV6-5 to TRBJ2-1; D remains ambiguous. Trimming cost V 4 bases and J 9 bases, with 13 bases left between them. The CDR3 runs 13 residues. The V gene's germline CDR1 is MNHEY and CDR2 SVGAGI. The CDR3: CASSSTVLGEQFF. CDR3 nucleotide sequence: TGTGCCAGCAGTTCCACGGTGCTTGGTGAGCAGTTCTTC.

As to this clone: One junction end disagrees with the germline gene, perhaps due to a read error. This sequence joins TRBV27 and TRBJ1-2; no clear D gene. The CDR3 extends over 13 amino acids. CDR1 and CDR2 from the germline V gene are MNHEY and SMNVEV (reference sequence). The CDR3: CASSEHSNSGYTF. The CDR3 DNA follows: TGTGCCAGCAGTGAGCACAGTAACTCTGGCTACACCTTC.